Listed below are T cell receptor beta chains from one sample, sequenced in a study of blood T cell repertoires in COVID-19. The table came from immunoSEQ multiplex PCR; TCRdb's copy has only in-frame clones and leaves some out. The table shows approximately 500,000 clones, with roughly 87% occurring only once. Sequenced: peripheral blood. The receptors stem from a man younger than 35 with COVID-19, enrolled during active disease. CDR3s include the opening cysteine and the closing phenylalanine or tryptophan. A D gene is named only where the DNA matches it firmly. A clone size is listed for some rows: how often the clone was seen (once, few, many), or a class if it is expanded.

TRBV28	-	-	TRBJ1-2	13	TGTGCCAGCAGTACGGGGGGCTGGTATGGCTACACCTTC	CASSTGGWYGYTF
TRBV12-3/TRBV12-4	-	-	TRBJ2-7	13	TGTGCCAGCAGACCTAGCCTCTCCTACGAGCAGTACTTC	CASRPSLSYEQYF
TRBV15	-	-	TRBJ2-1	14	TGTGCCACCAGCAGAGATCTAGCGTGGAATGAGCAGTTCTTC	CATSRDLAWNEQFF
TRBV3-1/TRBV3-2	-	-	TRBJ1-2	15	TGTGCCAGCAGCCCCTTGGGAGGGCGATCTTATGGCTACACCTTC	CASSPLGGRSYGYTF
TRBV5-1	-	-	TRBJ2-2	15	TGCGCCAGCAGCTTAAGACAGGTCACCACCGGGGAGCTGTTTTTT	CASSLRQVTTGELFF
TRBV3-1/TRBV3-2	-	-	TRBJ1-4	16	TGTGCCAGCAGCCAAGGTTCGGGACTCTTATTTGAAAAACTGTTTTTT	CASSQGSGLLFEKLFF
TRBV6-5	once	TRBD1	TRBJ2-5	15	TGTGCCAGCAGGGCTAACAGGGGGCGTGGGGAGACCCAGTACTTC	CASRANRGRGETQYF
TRBV29-1	-	TRBD2	TRBJ2-2	14	TGCAGCGTTGGACTAGCGGGAGGTACCGGGGAGCTGTTTTTT	CSVGLAGGTGELFF
TRBV15	-	TRBD2	TRBJ2-1	15	TGTGCCACCGGAAATCCTAGCGGGGGGTTTAATGAGCAGTTCTTC	CATGNPSGGFNEQFF
TRBV5-1	-	-	TRBJ1-2	17	TGCGCCAGCAGCTTGAGTGCTGGGACTCTAGCTAACTATGGCTACACCTTC	CASSLSAGTLANYGYTF
TRBV30	-	-	TRBJ1-2	11	TGTGCCTGGAGTAGCATAAATAAAGAGGCCTTC	CAWSSINKEAF
TRBV11-2	-	TRBD1	TRBJ2-7	14	TGTGCCAGCAGACCGGGACAGATGCTTTACGAGCAGTACTTC	CASRPGQMLYEQYF
TRBV19	-	TRBD1	TRBJ1-5	15	TGTGCCAGTACCCTCAGGGGGCTAAGCAATCAGCCCCAGCATTTT	CASTLRGLSNQPQHF
TRBV6-5	-	-	TRBJ2-1	15	TGTGCCAGCCGACGTTGGAGTGGATCCTACAATGAGCAGTTCTTC	CASRRWSGSYNEQFF
TRBV6-5	once	-	TRBJ2-5	13	TGTGCCAGCAGTCCGTTATACCAAGAGACCCAGTACTTC	CASSPLYQETQYF
TRBV19	once	-	TRBJ1-5	18	TGTGCCAGTAGTATAGCCCCGATCCAGGGGTATAGCAATCAGCCCCAGCATTTT	CASSIAPIQGYSNQPQHF
TRBV7-3	-	-	TRBJ2-2	15	TGTGCCAGCAGTCACGGGACTGCGAACACCGGGGAGCTGTTTTTT	CASSHGTANTGELFF
TRBV10-2	-	TRBD1	TRBJ2-6	17	TGCGCCAGCAGGGACAGGTCTTCTCTCTCTGGGGCCAACGTCCTGACTTTC	CASRDRSSLSGANVLTF
TRBV7-9	few	-	TRBJ2-2	14	TGTGCCAGCAATGGCGGGGCGAACACCGGGGAGCTGTTTTTT	CASNGGANTGELFF
TRBV9	once	TRBD2	TRBJ2-7	17	TGTGCCAGCAGCGTTGAGCCCACCTGGACTAGTCCCTACGAGCAGTACTTC	CASSVEPTWTSPYEQYF
TRBV23-1	few	TRBD1	TRBJ2-7	14	TGCGCCAGCAGTCAATCGGGACAGGGGGACGAGCAGTACTTC	CASSQSGQGDEQYF
TRBV11-2	-	-	TRBJ2-1	13	TGTGCCAGCAGATTTACAGGGTACGTTGAGCAGTTCTTC	CASRFTGYVEQFF
TRBV9	few	TRBD2	TRBJ2-1	15	TGTGCCAGCAGCGTAGGCGGGAGTGCCTACAATGAGCAGTTCTTC	CASSVGGSAYNEQFF
TRBV18	-	TRBD1	TRBJ2-2	14	TGTGCCAGCTCACCACCGACAGGGACCGGGGAGCTGTTTTTT	CASSPPTGTGELFF
TRBV5-1	-	-	TRBJ2-1	16	TGCGCCAGCAGCCCACAGGCGGGACTTCTCGCCCATGAGCAGTTCTTC	CASSPQAGLLAHEQFF
TRBV11-3	-	TRBD2	TRBJ2-2	15	TGTGCCAGCAGCTTAGCAGCGGGATCTTCCGGGGAGCTGTTTTTT	CASSLAAGSSGELFF
TRBV2	-	TRBD1	TRBJ1-5	14	TGTGCCAGCAGTGAGAGGGACAGGACTCAGCCCCAGCATTTT	CASSERDRTQPQHF
TRBV11-3	-	-	TRBJ2-1	15	TGTGCCAGCAGCTTAGAACCGGGGGAGGTTGATGAGCAGTTCTTC	CASSLEPGEVDEQFF
TRBV7-9	-	TRBD1	TRBJ2-7	13	TGTGCCAGCAGCCGGACAGGGGTTCGCGAGCAGTACTTC	CASSRTGVREQYF
TRBV30	-	-	TRBJ2-7	15	TGTGCCTGGAGTGTACGTAGGCCCCCTGAGGACGAGCAGTACTTC	CAWSVRRPPEDEQYF
TRBV30	-	TRBD1	TRBJ2-1	14	TGTGCCTGCCGTATCGGGACAGGGGCCAATGAGCAGTTCTTC	CACRIGTGANEQFF
TRBV7-6	-	-	TRBJ2-1	13	TGTGCCAGCAGCTCCGGGGTATACAATGAGCAGTTCTTC	CASSSGVYNEQFF
TRBV21-1	once	-	TRBJ2-7	18	-	CASSPVGGGALAVYEQYF
TRBV19	-	TRBD1	TRBJ2-5	17	TGTGCCAGTAGTCCCGGGACAGGCGTCCTGGGCCAGGAGACCCAGTACTTC	CASSPGTGVLGQETQYF
TRBV7-6	-	-	TRBJ2-1	15	TGTGCCAGCAGCGCCTTGGAGTCGTCTTACAATGAGCAGTTCTTC	CASSALESSYNEQFF
TRBV19	-	TRBD1	TRBJ2-1	13	TGTGCCACTACCGGGACAGGAGAAAATGAGCAGTTCTTC	CATTGTGENEQFF
TRBV11-2	few	-	TRBJ2-7	11	TGTGCCAGCAGCTCCGGGTTGGGGCAGTACTTC	CASSSGLGQYF
TRBV6-5	-	TRBD2	TRBJ2-7	14	TGTGCCAGCACAAACCCGGGACTAGTCAGCGAGCAGTACTTC	CASTNPGLVSEQYF
TRBV5-4	-	TRBD1	TRBJ1-5	14	TGTGCCAGCAGCTTTGGACAGGGTGGTCAGCCCCAGCATTTT	CASSFGQGGQPQHF
TRBV7-9	-	-	TRBJ2-5	12	TGTGCCAGCAGCTCTGACCAAGAGACCCAGTACTTC	CASSSDQETQYF
TRBV9	once	TRBD1	TRBJ1-2	14	TGTGCCAGCAGCACAGGACAGGGGGACTATGGCTACACCTTC	CASSTGQGDYGYTF
TRBV30	-	TRBD2	TRBJ2-5	12	TGTGCCTGGACGAACGGGGGGGAGACCCAGTACTTC	CAWTNGGETQYF
TRBV4-1	-	TRBD2	TRBJ2-1	16	TGCGCCAGCAGCCAGGCGGGGGTGGGGGAGTACAATGAGCAGTTCTTC	CASSQAGVGEYNEQFF
TRBV19	-	-	TRBJ1-2	13	TGTGCCAGTAGTATAGGACAGGTTAATGGCTACACCTTC	CASSIGQVNGYTF
TRBV24-1	-	TRBD2	TRBJ2-5	13	TGTGCCACCACGGACAGCGGGAGCGAGACCCAGTACTTC	CATTDSGSETQYF
TRBV20-1	once	-	TRBJ2-4	15	TGCAGTGCTAGTATAGGGGAACTGGCCAAAAACATTCAGTACTTC	CSASIGELAKNIQYF
TRBV6-5	-	-	TRBJ1-5	13	TGTGCCAGCAGTTACGGCAGCAATCAGCCCCAGCATTTT	CASSYGSNQPQHF
TRBV20-1	-	TRBD1	TRBJ2-7	14	TGCAGTGCTAGTCGCGCGACAGGGGGCTACGAGCAGTACTTC	CSASRATGGYEQYF
TRBV7-6	few	-	TRBJ1-2	15	TGTGCCAGCAGCTTAGAGGCGGGGGGGCCCTATGGCTACACCTTC	CASSLEAGGPYGYTF
TRBV4-2	-	-	TRBJ2-1	16	TGTGCCAGCAGCCAACAACAGCGGAGAGAGTACAATGAGCAGTTCTTC	CASSQQQRREYNEQFF
TRBV6-5	-	-	TRBJ2-6	15	TGTGCCAGCAGTTACAGCTTCTCTGGGGCCAACGTCCTGACTTTC	CASSYSFSGANVLTF
TRBV27	-	-	TRBJ2-6	15	TGTGCCAGCAGAGAGGGGGACTCTGGGGCCAACGTCCTGACTTTC	CASREGDSGANVLTF
TRBV13	-	-	TRBJ2-5	15	TGTGCCAGCAGCTTCGGTCTTGCGGGGCAAGAGACCCAGTACTTC	CASSFGLAGQETQYF
TRBV24-1	-	TRBD1	TRBJ2-2	15	TGTGCCACCAGTGACCCGGGACAGGGTTCCGGGGAGCTGTTTTTT	CATSDPGQGSGELFF
TRBV7-9	-	TRBD2	TRBJ2-2	15	TGTGCCAGCAGCCCTATAGCGGGAGCTACCGGGGAGCTGTTTTTT	CASSPIAGATGELFF
TRBV7-9	-	TRBD1	TRBJ2-7	15	TGTGCCAGCAGCGCCTCCAGGGGGCAAGAAGGCGAGCAGTACTTC	CASSASRGQEGEQYF
TRBV29-1	-	TRBD1	TRBJ2-3	12	TGCAGCGAGGGACAGGGGGCAGATACGCAGTATTTT	CSEGQGADTQYF
TRBV11-2	-	-	TRBJ2-5	12	TGTGCCAGCAGCTTGGACAGAGAGACCCAGTACTTC	CASSLDRETQYF